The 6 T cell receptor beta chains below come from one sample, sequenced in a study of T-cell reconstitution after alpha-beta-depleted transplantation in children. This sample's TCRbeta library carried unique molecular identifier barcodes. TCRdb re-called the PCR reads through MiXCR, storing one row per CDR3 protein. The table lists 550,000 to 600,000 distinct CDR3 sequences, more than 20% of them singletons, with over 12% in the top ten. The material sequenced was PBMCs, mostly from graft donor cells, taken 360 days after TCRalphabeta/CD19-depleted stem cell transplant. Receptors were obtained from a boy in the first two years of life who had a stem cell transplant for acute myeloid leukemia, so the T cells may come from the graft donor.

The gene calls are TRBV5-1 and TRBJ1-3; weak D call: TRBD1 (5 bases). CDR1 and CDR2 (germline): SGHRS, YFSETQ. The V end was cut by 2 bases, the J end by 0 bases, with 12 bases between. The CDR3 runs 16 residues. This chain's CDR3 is CASSFGTPDSGNTIYF. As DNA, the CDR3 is TGCGCCAGCAGCTTCGGGACGCCGGACTCTGGAAACACCATATATTTT.

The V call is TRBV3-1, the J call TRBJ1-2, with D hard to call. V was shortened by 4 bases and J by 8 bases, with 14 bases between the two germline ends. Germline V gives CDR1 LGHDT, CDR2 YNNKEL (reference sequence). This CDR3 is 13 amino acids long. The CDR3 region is CASSPSRTLGYTF. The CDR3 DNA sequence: TGTGCCAGCAGCCCCTCGCGGACGTTAGGCTACACCTTC.

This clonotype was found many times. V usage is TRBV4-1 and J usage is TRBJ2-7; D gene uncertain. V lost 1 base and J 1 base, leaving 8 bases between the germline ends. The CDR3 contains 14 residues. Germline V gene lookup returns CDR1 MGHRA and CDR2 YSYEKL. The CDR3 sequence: CASSQVVASYEQYV. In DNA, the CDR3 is TGCGCCAGCAGCCAAGTTGTCGCGTCCTACGAGCAGTACGTC.

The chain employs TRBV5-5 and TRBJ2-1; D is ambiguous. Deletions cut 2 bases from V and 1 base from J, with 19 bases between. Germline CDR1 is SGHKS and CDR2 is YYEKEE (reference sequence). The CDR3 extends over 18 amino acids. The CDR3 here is CASSFISSTPASYNEQFF. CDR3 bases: TGTGCCAGCAGCTTCATCTCTTCGACTCCTGCTTCCTACAATGAGCAGTTCTTC.

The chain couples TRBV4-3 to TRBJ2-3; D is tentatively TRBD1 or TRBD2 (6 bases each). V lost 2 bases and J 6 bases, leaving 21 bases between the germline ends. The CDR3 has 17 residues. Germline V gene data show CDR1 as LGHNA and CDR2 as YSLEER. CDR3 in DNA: TGCGCCAGCAGCCAAACATCTTGGGGGGCCAGCGAGGATACGCAGTATTTT. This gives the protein CASSQTSWGASEDTQYF.

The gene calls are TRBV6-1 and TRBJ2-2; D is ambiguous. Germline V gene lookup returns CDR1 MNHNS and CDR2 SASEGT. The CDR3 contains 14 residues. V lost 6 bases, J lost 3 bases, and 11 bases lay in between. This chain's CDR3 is CASRAPRDTGELFF. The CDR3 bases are TGTGCCAGCAGGGCCCCCCGAGACACCGGGGAGCTGTTTTTT.